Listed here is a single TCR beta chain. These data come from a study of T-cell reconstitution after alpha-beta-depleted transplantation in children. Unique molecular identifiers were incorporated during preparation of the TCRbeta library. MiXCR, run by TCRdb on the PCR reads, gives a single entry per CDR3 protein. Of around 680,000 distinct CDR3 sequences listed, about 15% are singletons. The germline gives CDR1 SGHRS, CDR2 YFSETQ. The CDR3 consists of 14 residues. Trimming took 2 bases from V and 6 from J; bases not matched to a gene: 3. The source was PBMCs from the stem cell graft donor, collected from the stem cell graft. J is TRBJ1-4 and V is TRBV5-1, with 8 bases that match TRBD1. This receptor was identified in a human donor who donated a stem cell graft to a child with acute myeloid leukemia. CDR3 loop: CASSFDRGDEKLFF. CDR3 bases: TGCGCCAGCAGCTTTGACAGGGGAGATGAAAAACTGTTTTTT.